The 32 T cell receptor beta chains reported below all come from one sample, sequenced in a study of T-cell reconstitution after alpha-beta-depleted transplantation in children. Preparation of the TCRbeta library involved a method that used unique molecular identifiers. TCRdb analysed the PCR reads with MiXCR anew, one entry per CDR3 protein. Among hundreds of thousands of distinct CDR3 sequences listed, 10% to 15% were seen once. The sample in question was PBMCs, mostly from graft donor cells, obtained 360 days after TCRalphabeta/CD19-depleted stem cell transplant. The receptors stem from a male patient between 10 and 17 years old who had a stem cell transplant for acute myeloid leukemia, so the T cells may come from the graft donor.

The chain has TRBV29-1 and TRBJ2-7; D possibly corresponds to TRBD1 (6 bases). V lost 5 bases and J 6 bases, leaving 20 bases between the germline ends. This CDR3 has 14 residues. Germline V gene data show CDR1 as SQVTM and CDR2 as ANQGSEA. CDR3 sequence reads: CSVLVTGYRLEQYF. As DNA, the CDR3 is TGCAGCGTTCTAGTGACAGGCTATCGTCTCGAGCAGTACTTC.

V and J are TRBV7-2 and TRBJ2-3; TRBD2 aligns across 9 bases. Germline CDR1 is SGHTA and CDR2 is FQGNSA. J lost 4 bases, V lost 1 base, and 6 bases had no gene match. There are 16 residues in the CDR3. CDR3: CASSLGGGLASDTQYF. In DNA form, the CDR3 reads TGTGCCAGCAGCTTAGGTGGGGGACTAGCATCAGATACGCAGTATTTT.

This clonotype was seen only a few times. This rearrangement joins TRBV18 to TRBJ2-7; TRBD1 matches at 7 bases. Germline V gene lookup returns CDR1 KGHSH and CDR2 LQKENI. The CDR3 loop spans 15 amino acids. With 5 bases clipped from V and 3 bases from J, the junction kept 10 bases outside the gene matches. The CDR3: CASSVSGTVGYEQYF. As DNA, the CDR3 is TGTGCCAGCTCAGTGTCCGGGACAGTGGGCTACGAGCAGTACTTC.

This clonotype was recorded a few times. The junction shows a germline mismatch at one end, possibly a read error. The chain links TRBV20-1 to TRBJ2-7, with 13 bases fitting TRBD2. The CDR3 length is 12 residues. From germline, CDR1 is DFQATT and CDR2 SNEGSKA (reference sequence). The CDR3 spells CSSGTSGKRGPF. DNA for the CDR3: TGCAGTTCCGGGACTAGCGGGAAAAGAGGTCCCTTC.

This chain links TRBV12-3 or TRBV12-4 with TRBJ2-1, with D unclear. This CDR3 has 13 amino acids. The V end lost 3 bases, the J end lost 6 bases, and 9 bases lay between the germline ends. The CDR3 DNA follows: TGTGCCAGCAGTTTGGAGATTTCCAATGAGCAGTTCTTC. Translated: CASSLEISNEQFF.

Many counts were recorded for this clonotype. This chain uses TRBV4-2 with TRBJ2-1, with 9 bases lining up with TRBD2. The CDR3 is 18 amino acids. Unmatched junction bases numbered 13, after V lost 2 bases and J lost 5 bases. Per germline, CDR1 LGHNA and CDR2 YNFKEQ. The CDR3 region has the DNA TGTGCCAGCAGCCAATTTGCGACGCGGGGGGGCCTAGACAATGAGCAGTTCTTC. Its translation is CASSQFATRGGLDNEQFF.

This chain connects TRBV6-2 or TRBV6-3 to TRBJ2-2; TRBD1 matches 7 bases. The J segment lost 0 bases and the V segment lost 2 bases, leaving 3 bases of the junction unmatched. Germline V gene sequence: CDR1 MNHEY, CDR2 SVGEGT. CDR3 length: 16 amino acids. The CDR3 DNA reads TGTGCCAGCAGTTACGTCCAGGGGGCGAACACCGGGGAGCTGTTTTTT. Residues: CASSYVQGANTGELFF.

This rearrangement joins TRBV6-1 to TRBJ1-5, with 7 bases aligning to TRBD1. Trimming cost V 5 bases and J 0 bases; bases outside gene matches: 7. CDR1 MNHNS and CDR2 SASEGT come from the germline V gene. The CDR3 length is 16 residues. The CDR3 spells CASSTTRQGSNQPQHF. The CDR3 DNA reads TGTGCCAGCAGTACCACCCGACAGGGTAGCAATCAGCCCCAGCATTTT.

V and J are TRBV20-1 and TRBJ2-7; TRBD2 matches at 14 bases. Losses at the gene ends were 3 bases for V and 6 bases for J; bases not matched to a gene: 7. CDR1 is DFQATT, CDR2 SNEGSKA, per germline (reference sequence). The CDR3 is made up of 15 amino acids. CDR3 in amino acids: CSARAGLAGVLEQYF. CDR3 nucleotides: TGCAGTGCTAGGGCGGGACTAGCGGGAGTTCTCGAGCAGTACTTC.

This clonotype was counted only a few times. This sequence joins TRBV28 and TRBJ2-5; D gene ambiguous. CDR3 length equals 14 residues. Germline CDR1 is MDHEN and CDR2 is SYDVKM. V gave up 1 base and J gave up 4 bases, with 10 bases separating them. CDR3 protein: CASSLSDGVETQYF. CDR3 DNA sequence: TGTGCCAGCAGTTTATCGGATGGAGTAGAGACCCAGTACTTC.

This clonotype was seen just once. A clone one base away is much larger, so this may be a read error. The chain couples TRBV6-2 or TRBV6-3 to TRBJ2-7; a possible D gene is TRBD1 (6 bases). The CDR3 consists of 12 residues. CDR1 and CDR2 from the germline V gene are MNHEY and SVGEGT. The V end lost 6 bases, the J end lost 2 bases, and 8 bases lay between the germline ends. In DNA, the CDR3 is TGTGCCAGCAGACAGGGCCCCTACGAGCAGTACTTC. The encoded protein is CASRQGPYEQYF.

The table lists this clonotype with many counts. V is TRBV30 and J is TRBJ2-7; possible D gene TRBD1, 5 bases. V lost 2 bases to trimming and J lost 2 bases, with 13 bases between them. The CDR3 covers 14 residues. Per germline, CDR1 GTSNPN and CDR2 SVGIG (reference sequence). CDR3 DNA sequence: TGTGCCTGGAGTCCGATTTGGGGCGCCTACGAGCAGTACTTC. It translates to CAWSPIWGAYEQYF. Looking up the rest from reference TRBV30 and TRBJ2-7 gives the full variable domain: SQTIHQWPATLVQPVGSPLSLECTVEGTSNPNLYWYRQAAGRGLQLLFYSVGIGQISSEVPQNLSASRPQDRQFILSSKKLLLSDSGFYLCAWSPIWGAYEQYFGPGTRLTVT.

There are many counts of this clonotype. This chain uses TRBV18 with TRBJ1-3; TRBD1 agrees at 8 bases. V trimming: 3 bases; J trimming: 0 bases; junction bases outside the gene matches: 4. Germline values: CDR1 KGHSH, CDR2 LQKENI. The CDR3 covers 16 residues. Here the CDR3 reads CASSPSRGHSGNTIYF. DNA of the CDR3: TGTGCCAGCTCACCTTCCAGGGGGCACTCTGGAAACACCATATATTTT.

This clonotype was counted ten times or more. This chain connects TRBV7-9 to TRBJ2-7; the D call may be TRBD1 or TRBD2 (5 bases each). The CDR3 runs to 15 residues. Looked up from germline, CDR1 is SEHNR and CDR2 is FQNEAQ (reference sequence). Trimming stripped 1 base from V and 3 bases from J, with 13 bases between. The CDR3 DNA reads TGTGCCAGCAGCTTAGAAGGACGAGGGGTCTACGAGCAGTACTTC. Translating gives CASSLEGRGVYEQYF.

This clonotype showed up just a few times. The chain recombines TRBV6-5 with TRBJ1-5; 8 nucleotides align to TRBD1. V lost 3 bases to trimming and J lost 6 bases; unmatched junction nucleotides: 4. Germline CDR1 MNHEY, CDR2 SVGAGI. The CDR3 is 14 residues long. In nucleotides, the CDR3 is TGTGCCAGCAGTTATCAGGGGGCCTCTCAGCCCCAGCATTTT. Translated: CASSYQGASQPQHF.

The table lists this clonotype with a few counts. The gene calls are TRBV24-1 and TRBJ2-1, with TRBD2 identical over 14 bases. The length of the CDR3 is 19 residues. Germline trimming cut 4 bases from V and 8 bases from J; bases unmatched to any gene: 15. Germline assignment: CDR1 KGHDR and CDR2 SFDVKD. The CDR3: CATSDPGLAGDFANHEQFF. DNA of the CDR3: TGTGCCACCAGTGACCCGGGACTAGCGGGAGACTTCGCGAACCATGAGCAGTTCTTC.

This clonotype was recorded a few times. V and J are TRBV15 and TRBJ2-4; tentatively, D is TRBD1 (6 bases). The CDR3 covers 16 residues. V lost 5 bases and J 3 bases, leaving 17 bases between the germline ends. The germline gives CDR1 LNHNV, CDR2 YYDKDF (reference sequence). CDR3 residues: CATSPTRTEGKNIQYF. The CDR3 region has the DNA TGTGCCACCAGCCCGACTCGGACAGAGGGCAAAAACATTCAGTACTTC.

This clonotype was observed at least ten times. This sequence joins TRBV4-2 and TRBJ2-4; 10 bases line up with TRBD2. V shed 4 bases, J shed 0 bases, and the junction held 3 bases outside the gene matches. The germline CDR1 and CDR2 sequences are LGHNA and YNFKEQ. CDR3 length: 16 amino acids. The CDR3 spells CASSLSGRGAKNIQYF. The CDR3 coding sequence is TGTGCCAGCAGCCTAAGCGGGAGGGGAGCCAAAAACATTCAGTACTTC.

The chain joins TRBV29-1 to TRBJ2-1; no firm D call. Germline V gene lookup returns CDR1 SQVTM and CDR2 ANQGSEA. V lost 4 bases and J 4 bases, leaving 17 bases between the germline ends. The CDR3 totals 15 residues. Here the CDR3 reads CSVAPRVSSYNEQFF. CDR3 coding DNA: TGCAGCGTTGCCCCTAGGGTTAGCTCTTACAATGAGCAGTTCTTC.

This clonotype has just a few counts. This rearrangement joins TRBV9 to TRBJ2-2; D is unresolved. Germline-derived CDR1 and CDR2 are SGDLS and YYNGEE. V was pared by 1 base and J by 7 bases, with 5 bases between. The CDR3 is 12 amino acids. CDR3 amino acids: CASSVSFGELFF. The CDR3 bases are TGTGCCAGCAGCGTAAGCTTCGGGGAGCTGTTTTTT.

This clonotype came up many times. This chain uses TRBV12-3 or TRBV12-4 with TRBJ1-1; TRBD1 matches 10 bases. The trim removed 2 bases at V and 3 bases at J, leaving 3 bases unmatched. The CDR3 has 15 amino acids. In nucleotides, the CDR3 is TGTGCCAGCAGTTTATTCGGGACAGGGGACACTGAAGCTTTCTTT. It encodes CASSLFGTGDTEAFF.

This clonotype was counted ten times or more. The rearrangement links TRBV29-1 to TRBJ1-1; 8 positions agree with TRBD1. Germline V lookup: CDR1 SQVTM, CDR2 ANQGSEA. J gave up 4 bases and V 0 bases, and 4 bases lay outside the gene matches. The CDR3 covers 14 residues. The chain's CDR3 is CSVEDRTGSTEAFF. The CDR3, as DNA: TGCAGCGTTGAAGATAGGACAGGGAGCACTGAAGCTTTCTTT.

The genes are TRBV29-1 and TRBJ2-2, with TRBD1 identical over 7 bases. Germline V gene data show CDR1 as SQVTM and CDR2 as ANQGSEA. This CDR3 contains 16 residues. The ends lost 6 bases at V and 3 bases at J; junction bases unmatched: 13. The CDR3 bases are TGCAGCGTCCGCCAGGGGGTTAGCACCTACACCGGGGAGCTGTTTTTT. This gives the protein CSVRQGVSTYTGELFF.

The table lists this clonotype with many counts. This chain connects TRBV2 to TRBJ2-1; 13 bases align to TRBD2. Germline V gene lookup returns CDR1 SNHLY and CDR2 FYNNEI. The CDR3 covers 15 residues. J lost 9 bases, V lost 4 bases, and 6 bases had no gene match. The CDR3 loop is CASSAGTSGIPEQFF. In DNA form, the CDR3 reads TGTGCCAGCAGTGCCGGGACTAGCGGGATCCCTGAGCAGTTCTTC.

This clonotype was seen more than once but under ten times. One junction end disagrees with the germline gene, perhaps due to a read error. This chain joins TRBV12-3 or TRBV12-4 and TRBJ2-1; TRBD1 or TRBD2 may be the D gene (6 bases each). The CDR3 spans 15 residues. CDR3 amino acids: CASRLGGTRYNEQFF. CDR3 in DNA: TGTGCCAGCAGGTTAGGGGGGACGCGATACAATGAGCAGTTCTTC.

This clonotype was recorded a few times. The chain is built from TRBV4-2 and TRBJ2-7, with D tentatively TRBD2 (5 bases). This CDR3 spans 16 amino acids. Trimming took 1 base from V and 3 from J, leaving 16 bases between them. Germline values: CDR1 LGHNA, CDR2 YNFKEQ. The DNA for the CDR3 is TGTGCCAGCAGCCAAGCCCCCGGGGATTCCCGCTACGAGCAGTACTTC. It codes for CASSQAPGDSRYEQYF.

In its sample, this clonotype was seen a few times. This chain links TRBV10-3 with TRBJ1-1, with 8 bases matching TRBD1. V trimming: 10 bases; J trimming: 3 bases; junction bases outside the gene matches: 7. The germline gives CDR1 ENHRY, CDR2 SYGVKD. The CDR3 spans 13 residues. In DNA, the CDR3 is TGTGCCAGCTGTGACAGGGGAGACACTGAAGCTTTCTTT. Residues: CASCDRGDTEAFF.

The chain carries TRBV27 and TRBJ2-7, with 12 bases identical to TRBD2. Losses at the gene ends were 6 bases for V and 3 bases for J; bases not matched to a gene: 9. There are 16 residues in the CDR3. Germline values: CDR1 MNHEY, CDR2 SMNVEV (reference sequence). CDR3 protein: CASSFLTSGRSYEQYF. CDR3 nucleotides: TGTGCCAGCAGCTTTTTGACTAGCGGGAGAAGCTACGAGCAGTACTTC.

This chain links TRBV7-3 with TRBJ2-3; D possibly corresponds to TRBD2 (7 bases). Trimming shortened V by 5 bases and J by 6 bases, and 21 bases separated the two germline ends. Germline V gives CDR1 SGHTA, CDR2 FQGTGA. The CDR3 is 16 residues long. The CDR3, as DNA: TGTGCCAGCAGCACGGGGGCTCTAGCGGACGCGGATACGCAGTATTTT. It yields the protein CASSTGALADADTQYF.

This clonotype was counted ten times or more. V usage is TRBV7-6 and J usage is TRBJ2-1, with a possible D match to TRBD2 (6 bases). The germline V gene has CDR1 SGHVS and CDR2 FNYEAQ. The V end lost 1 base, the J end lost 6 bases, and 10 bases lay between the germline ends. CDR3 size: 14 residues. In nucleotides, the CDR3 is TGTGCCAGCAGCTTAGGAGGACTACCCAATGAGCAGTTCTTC. Its translation is CASSLGGLPNEQFF.

This clonotype has only a few counts. The chain recombines TRBV7-3 with TRBJ2-1; maybe TRBD2 (5 bases). The CDR3 is made up of 13 amino acids. The germline V and J ends were trimmed by 2 bases and 9 bases, with 11 bases remaining between them. The germline V gene encodes CDR1 SGHTA and CDR2 FQGTGA. In nucleotides, the CDR3 is TGTGCCAGCAGCTTAGCCCTGGGGAGTGAGCAGTTCTTC. Residues: CASSLALGSEQFF.

This clonotype has at least ten counts. The chain uses TRBV15 and TRBJ2-7, with 9 nucleotides matching TRBD2. CDR1 and CDR2 (germline): LNHNV, YYDKDF (reference sequence). With 0 bases clipped from V and 2 bases from J, the junction kept 11 bases outside the gene matches. The length of the CDR3 is 18 residues. This chain's CDR3 is CATSRDGLTSGSPYEQYF. The CDR3 nucleotides are TGTGCCACCAGCAGAGATGGTCTAACTAGCGGGTCCCCCTACGAGCAGTACTTC.